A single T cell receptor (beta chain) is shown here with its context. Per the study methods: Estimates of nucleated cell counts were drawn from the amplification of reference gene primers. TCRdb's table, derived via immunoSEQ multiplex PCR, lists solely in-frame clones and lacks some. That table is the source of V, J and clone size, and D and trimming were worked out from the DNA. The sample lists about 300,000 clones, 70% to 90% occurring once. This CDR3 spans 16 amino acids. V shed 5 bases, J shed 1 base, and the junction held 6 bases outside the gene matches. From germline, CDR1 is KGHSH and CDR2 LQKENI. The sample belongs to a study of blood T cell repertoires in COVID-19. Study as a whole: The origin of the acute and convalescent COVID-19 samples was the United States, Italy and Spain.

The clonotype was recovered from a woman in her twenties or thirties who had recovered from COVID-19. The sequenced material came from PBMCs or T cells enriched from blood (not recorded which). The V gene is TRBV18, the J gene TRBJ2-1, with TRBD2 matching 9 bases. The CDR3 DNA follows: TGTGCCAGCTCAGCGCGCGGGGGGGATTCCTACAATGAGCAGTTCTTC. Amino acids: CASSARGGDSYNEQFF.